Included here is one T cell receptor (beta chain) sequence, with context. Its target antigen remains unknown. The input lacks base qualities; no much larger clone sits a single base away. This sample stems from a study of blood T cell repertoires in COVID-19 (dated by TCRdb to about 2020). About the full investigation: Samples covering the acute and convalescent phases of COVID-19 were provided by collaborators in the United States, Italy and Spain. The material from the prospective study consisted of cDNA or gDNA derived from T cells, B-cell-depleted T cells, or PBMCs. Subjects who had been exposed to COVID-19, were actively infected with it, or had recovered from it provided the deeply sampled blood TCRbeta repertoires that made up the dataset. A freely available public database, intended as a resource for researchers studying the immune response to SARS-CoV-2, is where the repertoires were released. Samples came from the ongoing ImmuneRACE study (first 160 participants) plus 1,254 subjects from 6 global collaborators. Nearly every sample came with metadata listing a de-identified subject ID, COVID-19 status, age in years and sex. Where available, HLA class I and class II types were obtained from metadata supplied by the sample provider rather than from assay-based typing. The research as a whole found: The quantity of clinical and demographic metadata differed by source and by participant and was supplied without curation.

Enrolling through a virtual design, the prospective study's participants ranged in age from about 18 to 100 years and lived across 20 to 30 United States geographic areas. Cohort assignment in the prospective study relied on participant-reported clinical history from a screening survey and a study questionnaire. Recovered participants in ImmuneRACE Cohort 3 were defined as having two consecutive negative NP/OP PCR tests, clearance from a healthcare professional, or resolution of symptoms. Mobile phlebotomists in the prospective study collected whole blood, serum and a nasopharyngeal or oropharyngeal swab from every participant. Prospective study participants could optionally give additional blood draws and questionnaires over a roughly two-month period. Blood samples from the prospective study were shipped frozen or at room temperature prior to DNA extraction. The immunoSEQ Assay, a bias-controlled multiplex PCR, was used to amplify TCRbeta CDR3 regions from genomic DNA. Per the authors' processing: Within the assay, amplification of reference gene primers was used to estimate how many nucleated cells each sample contained. To quantify the absolute abundance of each unique TCRbeta CDR3 rearrangement, sequence reads were collapsed and filtered. For each sample, productive Simpson clonality was calculated by taking the square root of Simpson's diversity index across productive rearrangements. This immuneACCESS table, as held by TCRdb, lists in-frame sequences with V and J called but not all clones. Of the missing ones, under half trace to an unresolved V gene in checked studies; the others have no known cause. D and trimming come from the DNA, and the V and J calls and clone size come from that table. Within this sample are 250,000 to 350,000 clones, with more than 80% of them counted one time only. Clones ranked in the top ten supply roughly 2.5% of the sample.

Including the terminal cysteine and phenylalanine, the CDR3 comprises 15 residues. Solely the CDR3 DNA is kept, with 45 bases framed from the first base. CDR1 and CDR2 (SGHNT, YYREEE) derive from the germline V gene (reference sequence). Clipping removes 4 bases from V and 0 bases from J, with 4 as the unmatched junction base count. This clonotype was obtained from a woman between 18 and 29 years old who had recovered from COVID-19. This chain is built from TRBV5-4 and TRBJ1-1; TRBD1 lines up with 9 middle nucleotides. The source material was PBMCs or T cells enriched from blood (not recorded which). The CDR3: CASSRGQGLNTEAFF. The nucleotide sequence reads TGTGCCAGCAGCCGGGGACAGGGTCTGAACACTGAAGCTTTCTTT.